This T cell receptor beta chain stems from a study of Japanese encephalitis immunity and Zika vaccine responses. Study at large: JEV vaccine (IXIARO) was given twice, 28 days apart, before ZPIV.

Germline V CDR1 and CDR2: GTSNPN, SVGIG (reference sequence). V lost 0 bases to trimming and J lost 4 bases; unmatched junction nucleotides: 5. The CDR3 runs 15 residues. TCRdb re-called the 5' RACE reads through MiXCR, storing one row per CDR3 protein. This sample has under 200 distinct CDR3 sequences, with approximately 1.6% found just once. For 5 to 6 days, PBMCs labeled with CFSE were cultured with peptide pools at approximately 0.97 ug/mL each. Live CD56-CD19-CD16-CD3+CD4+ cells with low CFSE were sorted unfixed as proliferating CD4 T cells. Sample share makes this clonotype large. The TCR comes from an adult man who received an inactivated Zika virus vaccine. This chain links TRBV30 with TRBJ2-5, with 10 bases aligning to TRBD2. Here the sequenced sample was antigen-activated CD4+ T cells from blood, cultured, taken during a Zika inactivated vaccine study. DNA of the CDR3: TGTGCCTGGAGTGTTCTAGCGGGGGTCGGAGAGACCCAGTACTTC. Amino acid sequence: CAWSVLAGVGETQYF.